The present T cell receptor (beta chain) was sequenced within a study of monozygotic twins with inflammatory bowel disease. The CDR3 loop spans 15 amino acids. With respect to this clonotype: The antigen is unknown.

Study-level findings and limits: Versus healthy twins, IBD patients showed fewer clonotypes shared with others, especially with disease activity. Similarity of repertoires did not differ between concordant and discordant twins, possibly from limited power. Telling different T cell subtypes apart from each other was not possible. Added variability in patient repertoires may stem from differing immunosuppressive treatments.

One entry per CDR3 protein, without DNA, is what TCRdb gives after re-calling the 5' RACE reads. This listing includes around 220,000 distinct CDR3 sequences. The receptor was isolated from a human donor with ulcerative colitis or Crohn's disease, or a healthy co-twin of an affected twin (not recorded which). The sample taken for sequencing was blood. The genes are TRBV12-3 or TRBV12-4 and TRBJ1-5; TCRdb's D call of TRBD1 is untestable without DNA. CDR3 protein: CASSLQGRSNQPQHF.